A single sample is the source of the 25 T cell receptor beta chains below, sequenced in a study of blood T cells in healthy people across ages. A second 7 to 11 cycle PCR used barcoded and J-beta primers. TCRdb re-derived calls from the 5' RACE reads in MiXCR, one entry per CDR3 protein. The sample carries roughly 800,000 distinct CDR3 sequences, around 25% recorded once. These data are also associated with another study on T cells of mothers and their children.

The sample taken for sequencing was blood. These TCRs come from a boy aged 5-17 years in good health.

The chain has TRBV12-3 or TRBV12-4 and TRBJ2-4; D remains unclear. The CDR3 covers 12 residues. Deletions cut 5 bases from V and 5 bases from J, with 7 bases between. The CDR3 sequence: CASSLRENIQYF. The CDR3 DNA is TGTGCCAGCAGTCTACGGGAAAACATTCAGTACTTC.

This clonotype turned up a few times. The chain is built from TRBV5-4 and TRBJ1-2, with D possibly TRBD1 on 5 matching bases. This CDR3 has 15 amino acids. Germline V gene lookup returns CDR1 SGHNT and CDR2 YYREEE (reference sequence). Trimming took off 5 bases at V and 4 bases at J, with 18 bases between the two ends. The CDR3 sequence: CASSPGQAGGYGYTF. The CDR3 DNA reads as TGTGCCAGCAGTCCGGGTCAGGCCGGGGGCTATGGCTACACCTTC.

CDR3: CASSLTGVYGYTF. In DNA, the CDR3 is TGTGCCAGCAGCTTGACAGGGGTCTATGGCTACACCTTC. The V gene is TRBV5-8, the J gene TRBJ1-2, with 7 bases fitting TRBD1. There are 13 residues in the CDR3. Germline V lookup: CDR1 SGHTS, CDR2 YDEGEE. The V and J ends lost 1 base and 4 bases, in that order; junction bases with no gene match: 1.

V and J are TRBV2 and TRBJ2-3; D ambiguous. The CDR3 runs 13 residues. V was cut by 3 bases and J by 5 bases, with 9 bases left in between. CDR1 is SNHLY, CDR2 FYNNEI, per germline. The CDR3 DNA sequence: TGTGCCAGCAGTGAGAACGACGGAGATACGCAGTATTTT. Protein sequence: CASSENDGDTQYF. Filled out from reference TRBV2 and TRBJ2-3, the complete variable domain reads EPEVTQTPSHQVTQMGQEVILRCVPISNHLYFYWYRQILGQKVEFLVSFYNNEISEKSEIFDDQFSVERPDGSNFTLKIRSTKLEDSAMYFCASSENDGDTQYFGPGTRLTVL.

There are a few counts of this clonotype. The rearrangement uses TRBV12-3 or TRBV12-4 and TRBJ2-7; the D gene is possibly TRBD1 (5 bases). The CDR3 totals 15 residues. The V end was cut by 3 bases, the J end by 0 bases, with 12 bases between. As DNA, the CDR3 is TGTGCCAGCAGTTTGAGCAGGGTGAGCTCCTACGAGCAGTACTTC. This gives the protein CASSLSRVSSYEQYF.

A few counts support this clonotype. Here the CDR3 reads CASSLTVLGNEQFF. The CDR3, as DNA: TGTGCCAGCAGCTTGACGGTTCTAGGCAATGAGCAGTTCTTC. The gene calls are TRBV5-6 and TRBJ2-5; D call uncertain. The J call may be incorrect, as the DNA end agrees better with TRBJ2-1. CDR3 length equals 14 residues. Per the germline V gene, CDR1 is SGHDT and CDR2 is YYEEEE.

This clonotype has ten or more counts. This sequence joins TRBV15 and TRBJ2-3; TRBD2 aligns across 11 bases. The CDR3 has 18 residues. V shed 3 bases, J shed 3 bases, and the junction held 11 bases outside the gene matches. The germline CDR1 and CDR2 sequences are LNHNV and YYDKDF (reference sequence). The chain's CDR3 is CATSRSANSGRATDTQYF. CDR3 nucleotides: TGTGCCACCAGCAGGAGTGCGAATAGCGGGAGGGCAACAGATACGCAGTATTTT.

This clonotype was found a few times. The CDR3 reads CASSYSSAGRDTYEQYF. DNA of the CDR3: TGTGCCAGCAGTTACTCGTCCGCAGGGAGGGATACCTACGAGCAGTACTTC. The rearrangement joins TRBV6-2 or TRBV6-3 to TRBJ2-7; 7 positions match TRBD2. The CDR3 covers 17 residues. Germline V CDR1 and CDR2: MNHEY, SVGEGT. After removal of 0 bases from V and 2 bases from J, the junction contained 10 bases not matched to a gene.

The chain employs TRBV6-4 and TRBJ2-4; D may be TRBD1 (6 bases). The CDR3 contains 14 residues. CDR1 MRHNA and CDR2 SNTAGT come from the germline V gene. V lost 2 bases and J 10 bases, leaving 15 bases between the germline ends. The CDR3 DNA sequence: TGTGCCAGCAGTGACCAAGCACAAGGGACAATTCAGTACTTC. This sequence encodes CASSDQAQGTIQYF.

This clonotype came up once. V usage is TRBV20-1 and J usage is TRBJ1-1, with D unresolved. V was shortened by 4 bases and J by 3 bases, with 6 bases between the two germline ends. Germline values: CDR1 DFQATT, CDR2 SNEGSKA (reference sequence). The CDR3 is made up of 11 amino acids. The CDR3 region is CSATKDTEAFF. CDR3 bases: TGCAGTGCTACCAAGGACACTGAAGCTTTCTTT.

This clonotype was seen more than once but under ten times. This sequence joins TRBV2 and TRBJ1-1, with TRBD1 as a possible D gene (5 bases). Deletions cut 2 bases from V and 2 bases from J, with 9 bases between. This CDR3 is 14 amino acids long. The germline V gene encodes CDR1 SNHLY and CDR2 FYNNEI. In DNA form, the CDR3 reads TGTGCCAGCAGTGAAATGACAGCTAACACTGAAGCTTTCTTT. This codes for CASSEMTANTEAFF.

The chain joins TRBV12-3 or TRBV12-4 to TRBJ2-1; D remains ambiguous. The CDR3 loop spans 11 amino acids. V lost 7 bases and J lost 5, with 6 bases in between. The CDR3 region has the DNA TGTGCCAGCATACTAAACAATGAGCAGTTCTTC. Its protein is CASILNNEQFF.

The V call is TRBV13, the J call TRBJ2-1; 8 bases are shared with TRBD2. The CDR3 extends over 15 amino acids. J was trimmed by 7 bases and V by 0 bases; bases with no gene match: 5. Germline-derived CDR1 and CDR2 are PRHDT and FYEKMQ (reference sequence). The CDR3 bases are TGTGCCAGCAGCTTAGGCGGGGGGGCTTGGAATGAGCAGTTCTTC. Encoded protein: CASSLGGGAWNEQFF.

Only a few counts were recorded for this clonotype. J is TRBJ2-7 and V is TRBV18, with D maybe TRBD1 (6 bases). This CDR3 region has 15 residues. Trimming cost V 6 bases and J 3 bases, with 18 bases left between them. CDR1 is KGHSH and CDR2 is LQKENI in the germline V gene. CDR3: CASSPRTAGDYEQYF. CDR3 DNA sequence: TGTGCCAGCTCGCCCCGGACGGCAGGGGACTACGAGCAGTACTTC.

The chain joins TRBV28 to TRBJ2-5; tentatively, D is TRBD1 or TRBD2 (7 bases each). This CDR3 contains 15 residues. The germline V and J ends were trimmed by 4 bases and 5 bases, with 17 bases remaining between them. Germline CDR1 and CDR2: MDHEN and SYDVKM. The CDR3 loop reads CASSSLGRGQETQYF. The CDR3 DNA is TGTGCCAGCAGTTCCCTGGGGAGGGGGCAGGAGACCCAGTACTTC.

V is TRBV29-1 and J is TRBJ2-5; D possibly corresponds to TRBD1 (6 bases). The closer fit of TRBJ2-7 to the DNA end suggests the J call may be wrong. This CDR3 is 13 amino acids long. Per germline, CDR1 SQVTM and CDR2 ANQGSEA. CDR3 DNA: TGCAGCGTTGTCCCGACAGGACCCTACGAGCAGTACTTC. Translation: CSVVPTGPYEQYF.

On this clonotype itself: No DNA is shown, since the ends of the CDR3 on it are uncertain; the CDR3 is the one TCRdb lists. The chain joins TRBV29-1 to TRBJ1-1; TRBD1 is taken as the D call from the table, unchecked against the DNA. From its first to its last residue, the CDR3 has 12 amino acids. Germline loops: CDR1 SQVTM, CDR2 ANQGSEA. CDR3 in amino acids: CSVGEGTGPTFF.

The chain links TRBV10-3 to TRBJ2-5; the D call may be TRBD1 or TRBD2 (7 bases each). This CDR3 is 16 amino acids long. Germline CDR1 reads ENHRY; CDR2 reads SYGVKD. Trimming cost V 4 bases and J 4 bases, with 19 bases left between them. As DNA, the CDR3 is TGTGCCATCAGTGCTCCAGGGGGGGGTGTCCGAGAGACCCAGTACTTC. The encoded protein is CAISAPGGGVRETQYF.

This clonotype was recorded once. The chain links TRBV29-1 to TRBJ2-1; 11 bases align to TRBD1. Germline CDR1 reads SQVTM; CDR2 reads ANQGSEA. The CDR3 runs to 15 residues. Losses at the gene ends were 7 bases for V and 6 bases for J; bases not matched to a gene: 11. The CDR3 DNA reads TGCAGCGCCTCCCGTGGACAGGGGGCTAGCAATGAGCAGTTCTTC. Translated, it gives CSASRGQGASNEQFF.

A single count supports this clonotype. CDR3 nucleotide sequence: TGTGCCAGCAGCTTAGCCTTTAGCCCCAACGAGCAGTACTTC. The encoded protein is CASSLAFSPNEQYF. The chain links TRBV7-9 to TRBJ2-7; D is uncertain. Trimming took off 0 bases at V and 5 bases at J, with 11 bases between the two ends. This CDR3 is built from 14 residues. Germline CDR1 reads SEHNR; CDR2 reads FQNEAQ (reference sequence).

This clonotype was detected only once. This rearrangement joins TRBV6-5 to TRBJ2-7; 11 positions agree with TRBD1. Germline CDR1 MNHEY, CDR2 SVGAGI. Trimming cost V 7 bases and J 5 bases; bases outside gene matches: 7. The CDR3 is 14 amino acids. The CDR3 sequence: CASNTGQGADEQYF. The CDR3 region has the DNA TGTGCCAGCAATACAGGACAGGGGGCTGACGAGCAGTACTTC.

This clonotype appeared a few times. This rearrangement joins TRBV20-1 to TRBJ2-5, with D tentatively TRBD1 or TRBD2 (6 bases each). Per the germline V gene, CDR1 is DFQATT and CDR2 is SNEGSKA (reference sequence). This CDR3 contains 15 residues. Trimming cost V 0 bases and J 1 base, with 12 bases left between them. The DNA of the CDR3 is TGCAGTGCTAGAGAGGGGGCGGGGCCCCAAGAGACCCAGTACTTC. Its translation is CSAREGAGPQETQYF.

This clonotype appeared a few times. The chain is built from TRBV29-1 and TRBJ2-5, with TRBD2 as a possible D gene (6 bases). The tail of the sequence fits TRBJ2-7 better, so the J call may be wrong. Germline loops: CDR1 SQVTM, CDR2 ANQGSEA. This CDR3 contains 15 residues. CDR3 DNA sequence: TGCAGCGTTGAAATGGGGGGAGACTACTCCTACGAGCAGTACTTC. It encodes CSVEMGGDYSYEQYF.

This chain joins TRBV5-1 and TRBJ2-1, with D perhaps matching TRBD2 (5 bases). CDR1 and CDR2 from the germline V gene are SGHRS and YFSETQ. Between the trimmed V and J ends, which lost 7 bases and 8 bases, there was a span of 19 bases. CDR3 size: 14 residues. In nucleotides, the CDR3 is TGCGCCAGCTTGCCACAGACGGGGAGTGATGAGCAGTTCTTC. Protein product: CASLPQTGSDEQFF.

In the case of this clonotype: The junction and the germline gene differ at one end; a read error may be behind it. The chain employs TRBV5-8 and TRBJ1-2, with D possibly TRBD1 on 5 matching bases. The germline gives CDR1 SGHTS, CDR2 YDEGEE. CDR3 length: 11 residues. CDR3 in amino acids: CASSLIGDPAF. As DNA, the CDR3 is TGTGCCAGCAGCCTGATTGGGGACCCCGCCTTC.